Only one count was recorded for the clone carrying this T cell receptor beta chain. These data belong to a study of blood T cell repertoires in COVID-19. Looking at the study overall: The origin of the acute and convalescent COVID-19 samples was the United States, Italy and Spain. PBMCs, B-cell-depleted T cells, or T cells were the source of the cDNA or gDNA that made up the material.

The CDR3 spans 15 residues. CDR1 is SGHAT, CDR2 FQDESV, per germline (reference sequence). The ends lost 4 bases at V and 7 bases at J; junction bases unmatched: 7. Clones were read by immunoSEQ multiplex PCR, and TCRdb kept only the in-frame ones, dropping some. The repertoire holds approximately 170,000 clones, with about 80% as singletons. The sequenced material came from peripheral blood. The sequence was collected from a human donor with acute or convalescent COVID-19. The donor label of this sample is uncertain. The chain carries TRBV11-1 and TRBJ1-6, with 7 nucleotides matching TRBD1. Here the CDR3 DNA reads TGTGCCAGCAGCTCCCGGGGACAGAGGAATTCACCCCTCCACTTT. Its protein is CASSSRGQRNSPLHF.